The entry below describes one T cell receptor (beta chain). What this receptor recognizes is not known. No quality values exist for individual bases; no much larger clone is one base distant. This specimen belongs to a study of T-cell reconstitution after alpha-beta-depleted transplantation in children (dated by TCRdb to 2016 to 2018). A note on the overall study: T-cell immune reconstitution after TCRalphabeta/CD19-depleted allogeneic hematopoietic cell transplantation in children was quantitatively tracked in the study by means of TCR repertoire profiling. Here is what the overall study found, with its caveats: Apparently early alphabetaT-cell count recovery about two months after transplant reportedly relied on only several hundred rapidly expanded clones derived from non-depleted graft cells. Over the following months the frequencies of hyperexpanded clones went down, and after one year T-cell counts and TCRbeta diversity were mostly credited to newly produced T cells. In some patients, high TCRbeta diversity at day 60 was attributed to recipient T cells and intrathymic progenitors that had survived conditioning.

Trimming removed 0 bases from V and 13 bases from J, leaving 18 bases between the germline ends. In the germline V gene, CDR1 corresponds to MGHRA and CDR2 to YSYEKL. Measured from the cysteine to the phenylalanine, the CDR3 is 14 residues long. Of the read, only the CDR3 DNA is kept; its 42 bases are in frame from base 1. Library method: PCR. Sequencing was performed on an Illumina HiSeq 2500. To normalize quantification of the TCRbeta repertoire, the TCR libraries were built with molecular barcoding that relied on unique molecular identifiers. TCRdb reanalyzed the raw reads on its own, using fastp at Q25 for trimming and MiXCR for clone calling, and kept in-frame beta chains. Rows with a matching CDR3 protein are joined into one entry that keeps the most common DNA and genes. Present in this sample are 300,000 or so distinct CDR3 sequences, around 25% of which were seen just once. The top ten clones comprise approximately 11% of the sample.

The sample's treatment or condition label is to be understood as: allogeneic hematopoietic cell transplantation with graft depleted of TCRalphabeta T cells and CD19 B cells. The transplant recipients were children given TCRalphabeta/CD19-depleted allogeneic hematopoietic cell grafts. This clonotype was sampled from a male patient younger than 18 who had a stem cell transplant for acute lymphoblastic leukemia, so the T cells may come from the graft donor. Sequenced material: PBMCs, mostly from graft donor cells, taken 180 days after TCRalphabeta/CD19-depleted stem cell transplant. The rearrangement combines TRBV4-1 with TRBJ2-5; the D gene lacks a confident call. At the DNA level, the sequence is TGCGCCAGCAGCCAAGATTCGGGCAGGACGGAGTTGTACTTC. The encoded protein is CASSQDSGRTELYF.